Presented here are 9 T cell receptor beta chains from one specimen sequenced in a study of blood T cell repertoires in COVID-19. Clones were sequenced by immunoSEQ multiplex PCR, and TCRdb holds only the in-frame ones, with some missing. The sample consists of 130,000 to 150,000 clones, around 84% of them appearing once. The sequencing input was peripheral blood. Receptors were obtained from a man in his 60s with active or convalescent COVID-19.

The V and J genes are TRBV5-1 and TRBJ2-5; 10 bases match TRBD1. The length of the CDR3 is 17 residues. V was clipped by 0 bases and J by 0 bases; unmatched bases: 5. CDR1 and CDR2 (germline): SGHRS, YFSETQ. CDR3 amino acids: CASSLGVGQGYQETQYF. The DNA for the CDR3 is TGCGCCAGCAGCTTGGGTGTGGGACAGGGGTACCAAGAGACCCAGTACTTC.

CDR3 amino acids: CASTAGGRSSYEQYF. The CDR3 bases are TGTGCCAGCACCGCGGGGGGGAGGAGCTCCTACGAGCAGTACTTC. The gene calls are TRBV3-1 (or the pseudogene TRBV3-2) and TRBJ2-7; 9 bases map to TRBD2. The CDR3 runs to 15 residues. Germline V gives CDR1 LGHDT, CDR2 YNNKEL (reference sequence). V lost 7 bases to trimming and J lost 0 bases; unmatched junction nucleotides: 7.

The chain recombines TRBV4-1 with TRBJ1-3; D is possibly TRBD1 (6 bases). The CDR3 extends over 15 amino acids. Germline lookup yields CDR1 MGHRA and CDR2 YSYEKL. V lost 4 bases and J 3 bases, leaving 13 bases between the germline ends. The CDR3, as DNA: TGCGCCAGCAGCCCGAGGGACATGTTTGGAAACACCATATATTTT. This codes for CASSPRDMFGNTIYF.

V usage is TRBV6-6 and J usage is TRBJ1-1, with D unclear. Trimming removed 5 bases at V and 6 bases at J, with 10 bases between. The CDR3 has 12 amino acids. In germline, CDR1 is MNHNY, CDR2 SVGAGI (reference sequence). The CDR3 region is CASSTFEAEAFF. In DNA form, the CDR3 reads TGTGCCAGCAGTACCTTTGAGGCTGAAGCTTTCTTT.

The CDR3 nucleotides are TGTGCCAGCAGTCGACAGGGTGGGACCGGGGAGCTGTTTTTT. Amino acid sequence: CASSRQGGTGELFF. The chain has TRBV28 and TRBJ2-2, with 7 bases fitting TRBD1. Per germline, CDR1 MDHEN and CDR2 SYDVKM. The CDR3 runs to 14 residues. The ends lost 5 bases at V and 5 bases at J; junction bases unmatched: 5.

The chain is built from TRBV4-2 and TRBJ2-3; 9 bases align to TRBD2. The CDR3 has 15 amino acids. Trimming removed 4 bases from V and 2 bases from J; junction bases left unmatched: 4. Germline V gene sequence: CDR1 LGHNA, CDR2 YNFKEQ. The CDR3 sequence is CASSPTSGDTDTQYF. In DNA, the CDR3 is TGTGCCAGCAGCCCGACTAGCGGAGACACAGATACGCAGTATTTT.

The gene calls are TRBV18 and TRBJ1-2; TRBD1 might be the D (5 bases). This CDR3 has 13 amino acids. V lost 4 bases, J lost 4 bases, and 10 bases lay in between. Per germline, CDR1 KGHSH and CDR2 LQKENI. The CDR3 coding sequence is TGTGCCAGCTCACAGGGGCAGGGCTATGGCTACACCTTC. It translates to CASSQGQGYGYTF. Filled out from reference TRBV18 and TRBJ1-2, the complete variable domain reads NAGVMQNPRHLVRRRGQEARLRCSPMKGHSHVYWYRQLPEEGLKFMVYLQKENIIDESGMPKERFSAEFPKEGPSILRIQQVVRGDSAAYFCASSQGQGYGYTFGSGTRLTVV.

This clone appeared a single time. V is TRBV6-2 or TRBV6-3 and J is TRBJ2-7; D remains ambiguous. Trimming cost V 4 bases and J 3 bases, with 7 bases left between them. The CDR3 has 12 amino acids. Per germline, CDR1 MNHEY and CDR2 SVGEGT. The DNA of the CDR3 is TGTGCCAGCAGTTTACTTTACTACGAGCAGTACTTC. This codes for CASSLLYYEQYF.

This chain's CDR3 is CASSWTGLNSPLHF. CDR3 DNA: TGTGCCAGCAGCTGGACAGGGCTTAATTCACCCCTCCACTTT. The V and J genes are TRBV5-6 and TRBJ1-6, with 8 bases matching TRBD1. J gave up 6 bases and V 3 bases, and 2 bases lay outside the gene matches. CDR1 is SGHDT, CDR2 YYEEEE, per germline. This CDR3 contains 14 residues.